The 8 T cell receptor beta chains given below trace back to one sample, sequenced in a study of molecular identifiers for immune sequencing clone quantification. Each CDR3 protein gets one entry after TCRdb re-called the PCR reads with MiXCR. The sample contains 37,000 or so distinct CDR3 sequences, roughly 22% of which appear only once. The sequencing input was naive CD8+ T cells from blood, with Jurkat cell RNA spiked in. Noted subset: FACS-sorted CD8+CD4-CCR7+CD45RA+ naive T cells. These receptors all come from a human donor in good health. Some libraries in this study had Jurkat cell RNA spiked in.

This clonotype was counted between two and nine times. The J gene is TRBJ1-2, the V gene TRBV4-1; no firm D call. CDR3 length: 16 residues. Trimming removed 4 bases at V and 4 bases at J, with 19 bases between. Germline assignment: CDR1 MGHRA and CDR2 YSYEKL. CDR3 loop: CASSPQSDGHFYGYTF. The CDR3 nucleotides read TGCGCCAGCAGCCCCCAGAGCGATGGGCATTTCTATGGCTACACCTTC.

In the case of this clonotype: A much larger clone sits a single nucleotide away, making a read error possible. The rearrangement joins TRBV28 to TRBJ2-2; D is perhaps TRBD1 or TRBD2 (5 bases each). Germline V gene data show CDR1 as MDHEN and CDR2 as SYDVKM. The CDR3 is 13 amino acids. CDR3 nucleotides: TGTGTCAGCAGGATACGGGGCGTCGGGGAGCTGTTTTTT. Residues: CVSRIRGVGELFF.

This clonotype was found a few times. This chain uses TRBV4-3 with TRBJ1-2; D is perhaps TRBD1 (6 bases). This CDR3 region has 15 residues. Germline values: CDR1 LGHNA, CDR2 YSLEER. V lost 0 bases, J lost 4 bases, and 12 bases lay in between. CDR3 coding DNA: TGCGCCAGCAGCCAAGATGTGGGGGCGAGCTATGGCTACACCTTC. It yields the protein CASSQDVGASYGYTF.

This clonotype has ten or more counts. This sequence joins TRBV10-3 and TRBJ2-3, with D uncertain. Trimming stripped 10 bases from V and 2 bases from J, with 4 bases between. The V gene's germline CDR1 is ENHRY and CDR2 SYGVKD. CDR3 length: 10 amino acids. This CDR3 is CANHTDTQYF. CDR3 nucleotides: TGTGCCAACCACACAGATACGCAGTATTTT.

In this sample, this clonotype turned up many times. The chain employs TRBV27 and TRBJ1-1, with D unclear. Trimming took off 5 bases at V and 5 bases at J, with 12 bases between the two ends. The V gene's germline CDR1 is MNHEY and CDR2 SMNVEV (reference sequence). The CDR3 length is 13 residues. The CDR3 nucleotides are TGTGCCAGCAGTCCCTACTCAGGAACTGAAGCTTTCTTT. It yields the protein CASSPYSGTEAFF.

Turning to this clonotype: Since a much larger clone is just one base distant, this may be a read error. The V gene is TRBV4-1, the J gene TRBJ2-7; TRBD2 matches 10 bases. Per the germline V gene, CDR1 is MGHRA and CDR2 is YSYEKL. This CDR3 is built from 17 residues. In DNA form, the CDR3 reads TGCTCCAGCAGCCCCGCGGTCCCAACTAGCGGGACGTACGAGCAGTACTTC. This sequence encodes CSSSPAVPTSGTYEQYF.

The CDR3 protein is CASSELGVTGGYEQYF. CDR3 nucleotides: TGCGCCAGCAGCGAATTAGGTGTGACAGGGGGCTACGAGCAGTACTTC. V gene TRBV4-1 combines with J gene TRBJ2-7; TRBD1 matches 9 bases. Trimming removed 5 bases from V and 3 bases from J; junction bases left unmatched: 11. Looked up from germline, CDR1 is MGHRA and CDR2 is YSYEKL. This CDR3 is built from 16 residues.

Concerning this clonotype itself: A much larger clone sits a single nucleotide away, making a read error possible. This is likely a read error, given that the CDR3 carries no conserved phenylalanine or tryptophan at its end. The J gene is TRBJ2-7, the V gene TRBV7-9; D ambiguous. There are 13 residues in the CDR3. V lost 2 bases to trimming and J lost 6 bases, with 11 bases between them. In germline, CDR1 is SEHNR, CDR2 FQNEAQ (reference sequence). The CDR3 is CASSLFTGGEQYS. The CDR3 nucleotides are TGTGCCAGCAGCTTATTTACCGGCGGCGAGCAGTACTCC.